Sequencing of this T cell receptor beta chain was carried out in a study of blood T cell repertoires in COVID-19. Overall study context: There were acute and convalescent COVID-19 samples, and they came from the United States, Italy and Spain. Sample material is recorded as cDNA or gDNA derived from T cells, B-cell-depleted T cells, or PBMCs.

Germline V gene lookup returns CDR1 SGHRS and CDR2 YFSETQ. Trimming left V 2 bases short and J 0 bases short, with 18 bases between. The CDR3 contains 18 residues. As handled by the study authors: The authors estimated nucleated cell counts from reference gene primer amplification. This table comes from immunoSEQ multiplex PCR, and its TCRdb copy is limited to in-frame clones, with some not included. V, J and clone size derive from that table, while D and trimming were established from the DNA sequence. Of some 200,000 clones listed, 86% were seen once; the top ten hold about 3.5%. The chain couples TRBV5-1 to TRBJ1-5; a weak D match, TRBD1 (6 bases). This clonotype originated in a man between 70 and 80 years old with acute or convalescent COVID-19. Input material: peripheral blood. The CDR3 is CASSFMPLRGHSNQPQHF. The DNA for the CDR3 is TGCGCCAGCAGCTTTATGCCGCTCAGGGGACATAGCAATCAGCCCCAGCATTTT.